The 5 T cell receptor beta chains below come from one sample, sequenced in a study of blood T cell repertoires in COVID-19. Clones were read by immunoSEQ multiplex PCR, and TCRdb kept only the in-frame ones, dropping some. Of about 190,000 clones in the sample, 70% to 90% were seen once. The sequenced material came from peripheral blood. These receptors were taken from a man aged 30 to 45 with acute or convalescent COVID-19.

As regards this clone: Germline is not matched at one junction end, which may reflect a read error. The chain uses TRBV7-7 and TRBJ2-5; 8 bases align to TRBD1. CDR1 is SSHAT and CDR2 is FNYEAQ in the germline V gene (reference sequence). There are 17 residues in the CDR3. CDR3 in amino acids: CASSLGQGITSKETQYF. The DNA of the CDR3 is TGTGCTAGCAGCTTAGGACAGGGTATCACCTCAAAAGAGACCCAGTACTTC. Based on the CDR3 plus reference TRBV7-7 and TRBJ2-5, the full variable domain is GAGVSQSPRYKVTKRGQDVTLRCDPISSHATLYWYQQALGQGPEFLTYFNYEAQPDKSGLPSDRFSAERPEGSISTLTIQRTEQRDSAMYRCASSLGQGITSKETQYFGPGTRLLVL.

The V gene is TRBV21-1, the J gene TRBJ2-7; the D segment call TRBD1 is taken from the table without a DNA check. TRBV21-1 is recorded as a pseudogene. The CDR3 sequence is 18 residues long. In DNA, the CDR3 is TGTGCCAGCAGCAACCACTATCAAGGGACAGGGTCCTCCTACGAGCAGTACTTC. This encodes CASSNHYQGTGSSYEQYF.

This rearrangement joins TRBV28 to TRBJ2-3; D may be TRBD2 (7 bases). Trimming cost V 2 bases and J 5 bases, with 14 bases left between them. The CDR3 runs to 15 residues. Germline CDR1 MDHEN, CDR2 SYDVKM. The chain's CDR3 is CASSLAGAAGDTQYF. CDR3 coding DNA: TGTGCCAGCAGTTTAGCGGGGGCCGCGGGAGATACGCAGTATTTT.

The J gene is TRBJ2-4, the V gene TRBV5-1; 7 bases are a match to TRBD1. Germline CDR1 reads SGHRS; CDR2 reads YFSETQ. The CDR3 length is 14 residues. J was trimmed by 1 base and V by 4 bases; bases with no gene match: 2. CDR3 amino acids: CASSPQGAKNIQYF. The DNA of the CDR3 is TGCGCCAGCAGCCCACAGGGGGCCAAAAACATTCAGTACTTC.

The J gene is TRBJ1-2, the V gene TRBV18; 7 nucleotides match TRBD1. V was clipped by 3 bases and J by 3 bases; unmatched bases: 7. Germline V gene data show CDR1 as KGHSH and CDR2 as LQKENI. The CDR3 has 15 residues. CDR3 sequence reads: CASSPNRDSDYGYTF. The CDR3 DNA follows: TGTGCCAGCTCACCCAACCGGGACAGCGACTATGGCTACACCTTC.